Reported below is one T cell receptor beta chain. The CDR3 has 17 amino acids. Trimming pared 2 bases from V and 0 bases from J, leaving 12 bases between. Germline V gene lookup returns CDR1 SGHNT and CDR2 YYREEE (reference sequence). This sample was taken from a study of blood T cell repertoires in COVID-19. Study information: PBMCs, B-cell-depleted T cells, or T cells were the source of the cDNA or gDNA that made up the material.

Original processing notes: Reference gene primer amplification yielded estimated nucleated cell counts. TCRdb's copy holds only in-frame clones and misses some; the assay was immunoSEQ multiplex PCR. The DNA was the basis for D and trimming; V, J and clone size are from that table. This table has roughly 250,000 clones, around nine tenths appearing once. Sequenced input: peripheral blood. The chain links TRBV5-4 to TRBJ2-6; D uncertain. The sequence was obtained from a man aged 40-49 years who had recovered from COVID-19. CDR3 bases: TGTGCCAGCAGCTTAGGCAGGCTTAGCTCTGGGGCCAACGTCCTGACTTTC. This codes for CASSLGRLSSGANVLTF.